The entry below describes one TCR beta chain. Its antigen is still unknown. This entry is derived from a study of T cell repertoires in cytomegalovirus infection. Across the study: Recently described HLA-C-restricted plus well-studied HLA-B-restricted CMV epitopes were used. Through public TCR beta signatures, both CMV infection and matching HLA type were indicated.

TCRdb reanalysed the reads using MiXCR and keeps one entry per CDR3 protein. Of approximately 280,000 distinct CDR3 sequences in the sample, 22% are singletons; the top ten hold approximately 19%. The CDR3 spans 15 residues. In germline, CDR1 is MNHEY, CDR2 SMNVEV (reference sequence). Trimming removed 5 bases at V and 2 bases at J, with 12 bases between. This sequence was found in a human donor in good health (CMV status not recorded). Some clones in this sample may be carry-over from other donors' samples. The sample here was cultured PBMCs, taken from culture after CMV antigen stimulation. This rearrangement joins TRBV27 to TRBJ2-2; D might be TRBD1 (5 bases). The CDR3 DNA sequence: TGTGCCAGCAGTCTTTGGGGCGGTAACACCGGGGAGCTGTTTTTT. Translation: CASSLWGGNTGELFF.